This is a list of T cell receptor beta chains from one sample in a study of T cells in pancreatic ductal adenocarcinoma. TCRdb keeps only in-frame clones here, not all; method: immunoSEQ multiplex PCR. The data contain roughly 17,000 clones, around 91% of them singletons. Source material: PBMCs. The source of these receptors is a human donor with pancreatic ductal adenocarcinoma. CDR3s include the opening cysteine and the closing phenylalanine or tryptophan. The D gene is left open where the match is weak. For some rows the clone size is stated as once, few or many, or as a class when expanded; others skip it.

CDR3aa,CDR3nt,v_gene,d_gene,j_gene,abundance
CASSVVRAMNTEAFF,TGTGCCAGCAGTGTTGTGAGGGCCATGAACACTGAAGCTTTCTTT,TRBV2,NA,TRBJ1-1,once
CASSFPGLLTNYGYTF,TGTGCCAGCAGCTTTCCGGGACTGCTTACTAACTATGGCTACACCTTC,TRBV5-6,NA,TRBJ1-2,NA
CASRLTGLGGGEQFF,TGTGCCAGCAGGCTAACAGGTCTCGGGGGAGGTGAGCAGTTCTTC,TRBV6-5,NA,TRBJ2-1,once
CASRQGAEQYF,TGTGCCAGCAGACAGGGGGCGGAGCAGTACTTC,TRBV7-2,TRBD1,TRBJ2-7,NA
CAWSGHRGPNTEAFF,TGTGCCTGGAGTGGACACAGGGGACCCAACACTGAAGCTTTCTTT,TRBV30,TRBD1,TRBJ1-1,NA
CSGTSVNEQFF,TGCAGTGGGACTAGCGTTAATGAGCAGTTCTTC,TRBV20-1,TRBD2,TRBJ2-1,NA
CSVEEQTRDYGYTF,TGCAGCGTTGAGGAACAGACCAGGGACTATGGCTACACCTTC,TRBV29-1,NA,TRBJ1-2,NA
CASSSGQGVPNEKLFF,TGTGCCAGCAGCTCGGGACAGGGAGTACCTAATGAAAAACTGTTTTTT,TRBV11-2,TRBD1,TRBJ1-4,NA
CASSSTGAPVVNTEAFF,TGTGCCAGCAGCTCGACAGGGGCCCCGGTAGTGAACACTGAAGCTTTCTTT,TRBV7-2,TRBD1,TRBJ1-1,NA
CASTGTGDSGANVLTF,TGCGCCAGTACCGGGACAGGGGATTCTGGGGCCAACGTCCTGACTTTC,TRBV5-1,TRBD1,TRBJ2-6,once
CASSRTGDPSYEQYF,TGTGCCAGCAGCCGGACAGGGGACCCCTCCTACGAGCAGTACTTC,TRBV7-2,TRBD1,TRBJ2-7,once
CASSPPGTGVFSSYEQYF,TGTGCCAGCAGCCCACCCGGGACAGGGGTCTTTAGCTCCTACGAGCAGTACTTC,TRBV9,TRBD1,TRBJ2-7,NA
CASSLTGGQETQYF,TGTGCCAGCAGTCTTACAGGGGGGCAAGAGACCCAGTACTTC,TRBV7-2,TRBD1,TRBJ2-5,NA
CASSFTGTGGPGELFF,TGTGCCAGCAGCTTCACCGGGACAGGGGGCCCCGGGGAGCTGTTTTTT,TRBV5-6,TRBD1,TRBJ2-2,NA
CAWSVPGLSRRIRPYEQYF,TGTGCCTGGAGTGTACCGGGACTCTCCCGGAGAATACGCCCCTACGAGCAGTACTTC,TRBV30,NA,TRBJ2-7,once
CASSLLFGTSGSRSYEQYF,TGCGCCAGCAGCTTGCTCTTCGGGACTAGCGGGTCGAGGTCCTACGAGCAGTACTTC,TRBV5-1,TRBD2,TRBJ2-7,once
CASSEVSATLYEQYF,TGTGCCAGCAGTGAAGTATCAGCGACCCTCTACGAGCAGTACTTC,TRBV6-1,NA,TRBJ2-7,NA
CASSPRPGAALNTEAFF,TGTGCCAGCTCACCACGGCCCGGGGCAGCCCTGAACACTGAAGCTTTCTTT,TRBV18,NA,TRBJ1-1,NA
CASSPLGEGQGNYGYTF,TGTGCCAGCAGTCCCCTGGGGGAGGGACAGGGGAACTATGGCTACACCTTC,TRBV27,TRBD1,TRBJ1-2,once
CASSQNPGTSGRARSYNEQFF,TGCGCCAGCAGCCAGAATCCCGGGACTAGCGGGAGGGCCCGGTCCTACAATGAGCAGTTCTTC,TRBV4-3,TRBD2,TRBJ2-1,NA
CASSYKGRTKNIQYF,TGTGCCAGCAGTTACAAGGGGCGAACCAAAAACATTCAGTACTTC,TRBV6-5,NA,TRBJ2-4,NA
CASNPIQGEPYEQYF,TGTGCCAGCAACCCGATACAGGGGGAACCCTACGAGCAGTACTTC,TRBV28,TRBD1,TRBJ2-7,NA
CASATGDSSYEQYF,TGTGCCAGCGCAACAGGGGATAGCTCCTACGAGCAGTACTTC,TRBV27,TRBD1,TRBJ2-7,NA
CASSPRPGTGGESGTEAFF,TGTGCCAGCTCACCTCGACCCGGGACAGGGGGCGAATCAGGCACTGAAGCTTTCTTT,TRBV18,TRBD1,TRBJ1-1,NA
CASSFKPGHGEMNTEAFF,TGTGCCAGCAGTTTCAAGCCGGGACACGGTGAGATGAACACTGAAGCTTTCTTT,TRBV27,NA,TRBJ1-1,NA
CASMRRNRANYGYTF,TGTGCCAGCATGCGACGTAACAGGGCTAACTATGGCTACACCTTC,TRBV7-9,NA,TRBJ1-2,NA
CASSASRDRRANYGYTF,TGTGCCAGCAGTGCGTCCCGGGACAGGAGAGCTAACTATGGCTACACCTTC,TRBV28,TRBD1,TRBJ1-2,NA
CASSLGRGSLNSYNEQFF,TGTGCCAGCAGTTTAGGGAGGGGGTCACTCAACTCCTACAATGAGCAGTTCTTC,TRBV27,NA,TRBJ2-1,NA
CASSSDFGGSYEQYF,TGTGCCAGCAGTTCGGACTTCGGTGGCTCCTACGAGCAGTACTTC,TRBV6-6,NA,TRBJ2-7,NA
CASTTGGGVGYGYTF,TGTGCCAGCACCACGGGGGGGGGCGTCGGCTATGGCTACACCTTC,TRBV6-5,NA,TRBJ1-2,NA
CASSFPGQGAVPNYGYTF,TGCGCCAGCAGCTTTCCGGGACAGGGAGCAGTTCCTAACTATGGCTACACCTTC,TRBV5-1,TRBD1,TRBJ1-2,NA
CASSLVWQNEQYF,TGTGCCAGCAGCTTAGTTTGGCAAAACGAGCAGTACTTC,TRBV7-9,NA,TRBJ2-7,NA
CASTGRYEQYF,TGTGCCAGCACAGGCCGTTACGAGCAGTACTTC,TRBV2,NA,TRBJ2-7,NA
CATSNKQGGSSYNEQFF,TGTGCCACCAGCAACAAACAGGGGGGGAGCTCCTACAATGAGCAGTTCTTC,TRBV15,NA,TRBJ2-1,NA
CASSYSSGTMNTEAFF,TGTGCCAGCAGTTACTCGTCCGGGACAATGAACACTGAAGCTTTCTTT,TRBV6-5,NA,TRBJ1-1,NA
CASSVDVRQGARSRREAFF,TGTGCCAGCAGCGTAGACGTGAGACAGGGGGCTCGGAGCCGTCGTGAAGCTTTCTTT,TRBV9,TRBD1,TRBJ1-1,NA
CAHGASGSRDTQYF,TGTGCTCACGGGGCTAGCGGGAGCAGAGATACGCAGTATTTT,TRBV10-3,TRBD2,TRBJ2-3,NA
CASSQGQDQETQYF,TGCGCCAGCAGCCAAGGACAGGACCAAGAGACCCAGTACTTC,TRBV4-3,NA,TRBJ2-5,once
CASSPGVSYEQYF,TGTGCCAGCAGCCCAGGGGTATCCTACGAGCAGTACTTC,TRBV2,NA,TRBJ2-7,few
CASSDGTSGGNEQFF,TGTGCCAGCAGTGACGGGACTAGCGGGGGGAATGAGCAGTTCTTC,TRBV6-4,TRBD2,TRBJ2-1,NA
CASSLSVTRFDTGELFF,TGTGCCAGCAGCTTATCGGTGACGCGTTTCGACACCGGGGAGCTGTTTTTT,TRBV13,NA,TRBJ2-2,NA
CASSRPTDRVTDTQYF,TGCGCCAGCAGCCGCCCCACGGACAGGGTCACAGATACGCAGTATTTT,TRBV5-1,TRBD1,TRBJ2-3,NA
CAWNWGASSYEQYF,TGTGCCTGGAATTGGGGCGCTAGCTCCTACGAGCAGTACTTC,TRBV30,NA,TRBJ2-7,NA
CASSLDGSSPYEQYF,TGCGCCAGCAGCTTGGATGGTTCTAGTCCCTACGAGCAGTACTTC,TRBV5-1,NA,TRBJ2-7,NA
CASSQVQGAKTDTQYF,TGCGCCAGCAGCCAAGTGCAGGGGGCGAAAACAGATACGCAGTATTTT,TRBV4-3,TRBD1,TRBJ2-3,NA
CASRRMGTTNYGYTF,TGTGCGTCCCGACGAATGGGGACAACTAACTATGGCTACACCTTC,TRBV5-4,NA,TRBJ1-2,NA
CASSFGTGLGQPQHF,TGTGCCAGCAGCTTCGGGACAGGTCTCGGTCAGCCCCAGCATTTT,TRBV5-5,TRBD1,TRBJ1-5,NA
CASSQDHMRTGALMNTEAFF,TGTGCCAGCAGCCAAGATCATATGCGGACAGGGGCGCTGATGAACACTGAAGCTTTCTTT,TRBV14,TRBD1,TRBJ1-1,NA
CASSSGTVLFSGANVLTF,TGTGCCAGCAGCAGCGGGACAGTTCTGTTCTCTGGGGCCAACGTCCTGACTTTC,TRBV5-5,NA,TRBJ2-6,once
CATSRDLRRGRAAGELFF,TGTGCCACCAGCAGAGATCTAAGGCGCGGGAGGGCCGCCGGGGAGCTGTTTTTT,TRBV15,TRBD2,TRBJ2-2,NA
CASSLLAGFYTGELFF,TGTGCCAGCAGCCTTTTAGCGGGATTCTACACCGGGGAGCTGTTTTTT,TRBV14,TRBD2,TRBJ2-2,NA
CATLFFSGNTIYF,TGTGCCACCTTGTTTTTTTCTGGAAACACCATATATTTT,TRBV28,NA,TRBJ1-3,NA
CASSPPLAGVNTEAFF,TGTGCCAGCTCACCACCCTTAGCAGGGGTGAACACTGAAGCTTTCTTT,TRBV18,NA,TRBJ1-1,NA
CASSFPQTYEQYF,TGTGCCAGCAGTTTCCCCCAGACCTACGAGCAGTACTTC,TRBV28,NA,TRBJ2-7,NA
CAISTGPGLSSYNEQFF,TGTGCCATCAGTACCGGTCCGGGACTGAGCTCCTACAATGAGCAGTTCTTC,TRBV10-3,NA,TRBJ2-1,NA
CASFPSGTVANYGYTF,TGTGCCAGTTTCCCCTCCGGGACAGTTGCGAACTATGGCTACACCTTC,TRBV19,TRBD1,TRBJ1-2,NA